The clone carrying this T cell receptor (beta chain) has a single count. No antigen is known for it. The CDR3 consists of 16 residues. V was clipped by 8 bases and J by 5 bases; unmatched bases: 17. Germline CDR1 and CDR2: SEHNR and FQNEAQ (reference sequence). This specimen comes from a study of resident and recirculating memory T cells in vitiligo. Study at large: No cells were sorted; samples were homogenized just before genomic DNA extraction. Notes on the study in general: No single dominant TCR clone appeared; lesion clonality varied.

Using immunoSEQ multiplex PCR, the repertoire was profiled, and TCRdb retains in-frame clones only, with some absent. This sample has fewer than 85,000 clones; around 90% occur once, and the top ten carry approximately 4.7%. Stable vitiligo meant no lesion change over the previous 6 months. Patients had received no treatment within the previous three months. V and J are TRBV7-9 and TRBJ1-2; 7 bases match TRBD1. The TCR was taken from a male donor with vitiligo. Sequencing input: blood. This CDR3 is CASDSLQGPRGYGYTF. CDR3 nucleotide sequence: TGTGCCAGCGACTCTTTACAGGGGCCCAGAGGGTATGGCTACACCTTC.